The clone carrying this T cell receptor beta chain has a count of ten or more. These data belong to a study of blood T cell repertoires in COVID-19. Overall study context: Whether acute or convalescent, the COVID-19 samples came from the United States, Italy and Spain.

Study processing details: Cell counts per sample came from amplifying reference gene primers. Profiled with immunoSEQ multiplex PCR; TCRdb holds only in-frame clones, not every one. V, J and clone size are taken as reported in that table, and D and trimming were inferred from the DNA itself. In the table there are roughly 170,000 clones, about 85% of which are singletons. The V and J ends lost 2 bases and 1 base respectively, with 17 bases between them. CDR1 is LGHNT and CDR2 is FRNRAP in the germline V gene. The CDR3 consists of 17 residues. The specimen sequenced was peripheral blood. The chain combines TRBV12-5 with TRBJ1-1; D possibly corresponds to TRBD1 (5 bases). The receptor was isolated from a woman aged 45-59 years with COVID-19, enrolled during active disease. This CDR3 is CASGLTDSWEANTEAFF. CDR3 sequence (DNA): TGTGCTAGTGGTTTGACAGACAGTTGGGAGGCGAACACTGAAGCTTTCTTT.